This TCR beta chain derives from a study of Ad26.COV2.S vaccination and SARS-CoV-2 variants. Clones were read by immunoSEQ multiplex PCR, and TCRdb kept only the in-frame ones, dropping some. The repertoire holds approximately 350,000 clones, with roughly 84% as singletons. The CDR3 extends over 14 amino acids. Looked up from germline, CDR1 is SGDLS and CDR2 is YYNGEE. Trimming shortened V by 0 bases and J by 2 bases, and 8 bases separated the two germline ends. The treatment here: some 19 received Ad26.COV2.S at low or high dose, single or two shots; roughly five received placebo; per-sample allocation not given. The samples date from day 63 after the first vaccine or placebo injection.

This material consisted of peripheral blood, taken in a trial of Ad26.COV2.S vaccine versus placebo. The chain couples TRBV9 to TRBJ1-1; D gene unclear. The sequence derives from a person aged 18 to 59 who received the Ad26.COV2.S COVID-19 vaccine or a placebo. The CDR3 coding sequence is TGTGCCAGCAGCGTAGTAGGCTTCAACACTGAAGCTTTCTTT. Translation: CASSVVGFNTEAFF.